The clone carrying this T cell receptor (beta chain) occurred a few times. Germline is not matched at one junction end, which may reflect a read error. Authors' methods: Researchers report that nucleated cell counts were estimated from reference gene primer amplification. Repertoires were generated with immunoSEQ multiplex PCR, while TCRdb's copy carries only in-frame clones and drops some. The V and J calls and clone size come from that table; D and trimming were worked out from the DNA. This table holds 100,000 to 150,000 clones, 85% to 90% found once. This record belongs to a study of blood T cell repertoires in COVID-19. This CDR3 has 11 amino acids. CDR1 and CDR2 (germline): GTSNPN, SVGIG (reference sequence). One Seattle source followed patients from active infection through their disease course.

This clonotype originated in a man in his sixties with COVID-19, enrolled during active disease. The specimen was peripheral blood. The chain has TRBV30 and TRBJ2-7; D may be TRBD1 (6 bases). The CDR3 DNA is TGTGCCTGGAGTGGGACAGTGCCCCTCCACTTC. It is translated as CAWSGTVPLHF.